This entry describes one T cell receptor (beta chain). The V and J ends lost 8 bases and 2 bases respectively, with 18 bases between them. Germline V lookup: CDR1 ENHRY, CDR2 SYGVKD. CDR3 length: 15 residues. This specimen belongs to a study of blood T cell repertoires in COVID-19. Generated by immunoSEQ multiplex PCR, the TCRdb table keeps only in-frame clones and is missing some. The sample includes roughly 250,000 clones, roughly four fifths of them seen just once. The rearrangement uses TRBV10-3 and TRBJ1-2, with D possibly matching TRBD1 (5 bases). This receptor was obtained from a man aged 50-59 years with acute or convalescent COVID-19. Sequencing was done on a sample of peripheral blood. Written as DNA, the CDR3 is TGTGCCATCTCAGCCTGGAGGGGCGAGAACTATGGCTACACCTTC. Its protein is CAISAWRGENYGYTF.